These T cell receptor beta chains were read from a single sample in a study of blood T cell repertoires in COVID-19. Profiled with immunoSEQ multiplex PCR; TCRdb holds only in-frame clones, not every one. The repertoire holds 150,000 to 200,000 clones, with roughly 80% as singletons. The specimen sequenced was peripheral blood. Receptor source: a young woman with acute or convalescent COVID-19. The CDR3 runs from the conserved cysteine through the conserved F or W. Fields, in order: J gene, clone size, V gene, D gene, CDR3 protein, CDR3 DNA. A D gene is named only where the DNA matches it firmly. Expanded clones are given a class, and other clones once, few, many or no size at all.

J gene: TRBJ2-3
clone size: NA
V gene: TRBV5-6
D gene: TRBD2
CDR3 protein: CASSLLAGGSSTDTQYF
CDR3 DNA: TGTGCCAGCAGCTTGCTAGCGGGGGGGTCTAGCACAGATACGCAGTATTTT

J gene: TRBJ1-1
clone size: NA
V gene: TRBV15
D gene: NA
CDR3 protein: CATSRVDFSEAFF
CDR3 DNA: TGTGCCACCAGCAGAGTTGACTTCTCTGAAGCTTTCTTT

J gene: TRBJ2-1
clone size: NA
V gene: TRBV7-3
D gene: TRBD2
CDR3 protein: CASSLRLAGTQEQFF
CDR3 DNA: TGTGCCAGCAGCTTAAGACTAGCGGGAACCCAGGAGCAGTTCTTC

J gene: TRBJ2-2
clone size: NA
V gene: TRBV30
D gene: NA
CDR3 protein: CAWSHGELFF
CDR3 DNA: TGTGCCTGGAGTCACGGGGAGCTGTTTTTT

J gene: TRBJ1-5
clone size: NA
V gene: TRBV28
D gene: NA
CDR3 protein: CASSLLRFRPTDNQPQHF
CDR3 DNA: TGTGCCAGCAGTTTATTGAGGTTTCGACCGACCGACAATCAGCCCCAGCATTTT

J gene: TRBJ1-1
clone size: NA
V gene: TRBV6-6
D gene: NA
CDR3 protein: CASTPDFTEAFF
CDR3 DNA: TGTGCCAGCACCCCGGACTTCACTGAAGCTTTCTTT

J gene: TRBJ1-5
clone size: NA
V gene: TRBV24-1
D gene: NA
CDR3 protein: CATSLGGNQPQHF
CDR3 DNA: TGTGCCACCAGTCTGGGAGGCAATCAGCCCCAGCATTTT

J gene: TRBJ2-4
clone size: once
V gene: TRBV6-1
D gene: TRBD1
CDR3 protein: CASSQGQALAKNIQYF
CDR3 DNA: TGTGCCAGCAGTCAAGGACAGGCCCTAGCCAAAAACATTCAGTACTTC

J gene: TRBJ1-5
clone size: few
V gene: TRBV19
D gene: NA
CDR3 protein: CASSILQADNQPQHF
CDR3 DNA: TGTGCCAGTAGTATTCTTCAGGCAGACAATCAGCCCCAGCATTTT

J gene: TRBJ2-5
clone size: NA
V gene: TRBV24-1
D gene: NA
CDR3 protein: CATSPGTGKETQYF
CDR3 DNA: TGTGCCACCAGTCCCGGCACAGGGAAAGAGACCCAGTACTTC

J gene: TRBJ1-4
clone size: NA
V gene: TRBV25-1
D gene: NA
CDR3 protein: CASSEYRGAVNEKLFF
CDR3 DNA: TGTGCCAGCAGTGAATACAGGGGAGCGGTTAATGAAAAACTGTTTTTT

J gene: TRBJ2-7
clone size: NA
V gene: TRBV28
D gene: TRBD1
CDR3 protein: CASRILGTGFDEQYF
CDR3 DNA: TGTGCCAGCAGAATCCTAGGGACAGGGTTCGACGAGCAGTACTTC

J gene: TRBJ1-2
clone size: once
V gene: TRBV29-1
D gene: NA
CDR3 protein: CSVIVDVLAGYTF
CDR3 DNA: TGCAGCGTGATCGTGGACGTCCTAGCGGGCTACACCTTC

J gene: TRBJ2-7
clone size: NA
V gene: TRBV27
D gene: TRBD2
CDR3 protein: CASRPLAGTSYEQYF
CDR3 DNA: TGTGCCAGCAGACCACTAGCGGGAACGTCCTACGAGCAGTACTTC

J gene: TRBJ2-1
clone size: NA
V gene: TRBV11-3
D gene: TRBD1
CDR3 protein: CASSLDAVTRGRGEQFF
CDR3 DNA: TGTGCCAGCAGCTTAGATGCAGTTACCAGGGGGCGAGGTGAGCAGTTCTTC

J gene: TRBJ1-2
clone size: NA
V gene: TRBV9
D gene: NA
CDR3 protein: CASSGALTVNYGYTF
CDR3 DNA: TGTGCCAGCAGCGGGGCGCTGACAGTGAACTATGGCTACACCTTC

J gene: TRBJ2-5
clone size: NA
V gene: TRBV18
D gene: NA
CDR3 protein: CASSPNGETQYF
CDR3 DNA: TGTGCCAGCTCACCAAACGGGGAGACCCAGTACTTC

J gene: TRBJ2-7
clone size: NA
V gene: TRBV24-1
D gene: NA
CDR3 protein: CAIGHSYEQYF
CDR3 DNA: TGTGCCATTGGACATTCCTACGAGCAGTACTTC

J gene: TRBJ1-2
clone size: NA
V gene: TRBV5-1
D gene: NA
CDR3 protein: CASSLMAGANYGYTF
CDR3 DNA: TGCGCCAGCAGCTTGATGGCAGGGGCTAACTATGGCTACACCTTC

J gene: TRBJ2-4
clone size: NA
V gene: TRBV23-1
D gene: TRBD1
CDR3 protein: CASSTTGDTLNIQYF
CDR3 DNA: TGCGCCAGCAGCACGACAGGGGACACCCTAAACATTCAGTACTTC

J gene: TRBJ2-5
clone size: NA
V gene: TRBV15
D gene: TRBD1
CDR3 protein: CATSRWDRGDQETQYF
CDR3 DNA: TGTGCCACCAGCCGCTGGGACAGGGGGGACCAAGAGACCCAGTACTTC

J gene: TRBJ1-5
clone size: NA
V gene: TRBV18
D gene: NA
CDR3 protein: CASRPGTSSNQPQHF
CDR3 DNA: TGTGCCAGCCGCCCTGGGACATCTAGCAATCAGCCCCAGCATTTT

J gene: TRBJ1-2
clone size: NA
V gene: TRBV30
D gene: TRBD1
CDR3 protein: CAWSKWDRGHYGYTF
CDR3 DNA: TGTGCCTGGAGCAAGTGGGACAGGGGGCACTATGGCTACACCTTC

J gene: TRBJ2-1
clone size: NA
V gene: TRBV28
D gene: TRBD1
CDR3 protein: CASRFSGTGNNEQFF
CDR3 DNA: TGTGCCAGCCGATTCTCCGGGACAGGGAACAATGAGCAGTTCTTC

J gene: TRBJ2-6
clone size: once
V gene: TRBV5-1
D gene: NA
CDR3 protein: CASSVTSSGTGANVLTF
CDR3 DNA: TGCGCCAGCAGCGTGACATCGTCAGGTACTGGGGCCAACGTCCTGACTTTC

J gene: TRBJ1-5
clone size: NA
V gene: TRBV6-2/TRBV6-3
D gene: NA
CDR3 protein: CASSYSIGFNQPQHF
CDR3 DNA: TGTGCCAGCAGTTACTCGATCGGGTTCAATCAGCCCCAGCATTTT

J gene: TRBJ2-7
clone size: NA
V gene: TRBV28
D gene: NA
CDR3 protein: CASSLFTYEQYF
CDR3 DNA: TGTGCCAGCAGTTTATTTACTTACGAGCAGTACTTC

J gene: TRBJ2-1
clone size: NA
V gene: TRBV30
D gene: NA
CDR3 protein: CAWTHGQSSYNEQFF
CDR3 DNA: TGTGCCTGGACCCATGGACAGAGCTCCTACAATGAGCAGTTCTTC

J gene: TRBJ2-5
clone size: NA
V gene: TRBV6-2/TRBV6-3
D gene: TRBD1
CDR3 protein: CASSSTGRWETQYF
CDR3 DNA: TGTGCCAGCAGTTCGACAGGGCGGTGGGAGACCCAGTACTTC

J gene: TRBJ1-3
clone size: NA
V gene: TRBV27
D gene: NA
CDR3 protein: CASSGLGGLSGNTIYF
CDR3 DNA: TGTGCCAGCAGTGGGCTCGGGGGACTATCTGGAAACACCATATATTTT

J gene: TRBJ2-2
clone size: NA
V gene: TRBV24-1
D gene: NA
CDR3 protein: CATSTDHTGELFF
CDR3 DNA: TGTGCCACCAGCACAGACCACACCGGGGAGCTGTTTTTT

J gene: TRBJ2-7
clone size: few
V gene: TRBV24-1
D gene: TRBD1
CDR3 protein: CATSPDRVHEQYF
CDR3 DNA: TGTGCCACCAGCCCGGACAGGGTCCACGAGCAGTACTTC

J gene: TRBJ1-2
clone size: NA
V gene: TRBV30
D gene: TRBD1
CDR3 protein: CAWTRTGGGYTF
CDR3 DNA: TGTGCCTGGACCAGGACAGGTGGCGGCTACACCTTC

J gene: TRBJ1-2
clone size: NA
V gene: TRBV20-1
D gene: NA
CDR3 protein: CSAEGGYVYTF
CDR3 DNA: TGCAGCGCTGAGGGAGGCTATGTCTACACCTTC

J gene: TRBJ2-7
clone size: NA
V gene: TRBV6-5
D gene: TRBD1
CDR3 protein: CASSYSPTGASYEQYF
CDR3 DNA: TGTGCCAGCAGTTACTCACCGACAGGGGCCTCCTACGAGCAGTACTTC

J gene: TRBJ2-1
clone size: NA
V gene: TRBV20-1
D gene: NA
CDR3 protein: CSAPTTATQFF
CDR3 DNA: TGCAGTGCTCCGACTACCGCAACCCAGTTCTTC

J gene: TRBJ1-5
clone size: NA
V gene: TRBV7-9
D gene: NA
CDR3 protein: CAGGSEGNQPQHF
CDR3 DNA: TGTGCCGGAGGGTCAGAGGGTAATCAGCCCCAGCATTTT

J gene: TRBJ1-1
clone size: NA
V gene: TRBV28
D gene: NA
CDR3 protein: CASIRTRGRAFF
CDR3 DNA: TGTGCCAGCATACGAACCCGGGGGAGAGCTTTCTTT

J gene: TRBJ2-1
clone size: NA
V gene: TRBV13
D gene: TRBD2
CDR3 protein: CASSFATSGNNEQFF
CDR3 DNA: TGTGCCAGCAGCTTTGCGACTAGCGGCAACAATGAGCAGTTCTTC

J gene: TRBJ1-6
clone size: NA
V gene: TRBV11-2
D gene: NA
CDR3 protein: CASSHEASPLHF
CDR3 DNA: TGTGCCAGCAGCCACGAGGCTTCACCCCTCCACTTT

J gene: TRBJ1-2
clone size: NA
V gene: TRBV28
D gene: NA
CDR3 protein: CASSFDQGIYGYTF
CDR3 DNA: TGTGCCAGCAGTTTTGACCAGGGGATATATGGCTACACCTTC

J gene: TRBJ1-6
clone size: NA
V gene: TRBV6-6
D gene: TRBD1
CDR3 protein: CASSRLTGSVSPLHF
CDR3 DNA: TGTGCCAGCAGCAGACTGACAGGGTCGGTTTCACCCCTCCACTTT

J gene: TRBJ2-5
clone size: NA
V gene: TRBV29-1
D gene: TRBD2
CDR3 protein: CSVAGTSWETQYF
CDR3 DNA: TGCAGCGTCGCCGGGACTAGCTGGGAGACCCAGTACTTC

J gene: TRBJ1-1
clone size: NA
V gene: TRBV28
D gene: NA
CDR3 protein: CASSLSRRITEAFF
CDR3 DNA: TGTGCCAGCAGTTTATCCCGCAGAATCACTGAAGCTTTCTTT

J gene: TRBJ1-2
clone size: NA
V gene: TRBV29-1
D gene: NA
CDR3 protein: CSAAQGRYGYTF
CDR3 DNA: TGCAGCGCTGCACAGGGCCGCTATGGCTACACCTTC

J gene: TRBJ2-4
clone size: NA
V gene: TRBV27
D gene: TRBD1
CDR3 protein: CASSSRRQGAKNIQYF
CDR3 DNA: TGTGCCAGCAGTTCACGGAGACAGGGGGCCAAAAACATTCAGTACTTC

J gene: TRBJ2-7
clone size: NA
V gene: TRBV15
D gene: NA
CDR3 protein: CATSRAGPGAYEQYF
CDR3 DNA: TGTGCCACCAGCAGAGCAGGGCCAGGGGCCTACGAGCAGTACTTC

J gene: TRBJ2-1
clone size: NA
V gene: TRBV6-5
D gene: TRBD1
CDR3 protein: CASSYSGQGQGEQFF
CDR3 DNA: TGTGCCAGCAGTTACTCAGGACAGGGCCAAGGTGAGCAGTTCTTC

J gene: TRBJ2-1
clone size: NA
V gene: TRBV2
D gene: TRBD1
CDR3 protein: CASSPRTGLGEQFF
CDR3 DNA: TGTGCCAGCAGTCCCCGGACAGGGTTAGGAGAGCAGTTCTTC

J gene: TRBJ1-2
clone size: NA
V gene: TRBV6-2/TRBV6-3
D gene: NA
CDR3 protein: CASSLGGTWTF
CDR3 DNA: TGTGCCAGCAGCCTGGGGGGAACGTGGACCTTC

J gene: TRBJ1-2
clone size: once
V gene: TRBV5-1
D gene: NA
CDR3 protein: CASSSLRGSYGYTF
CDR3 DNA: TGCGCCAGCAGCTCTCTCAGGGGATCCTATGGCTACACCTTC